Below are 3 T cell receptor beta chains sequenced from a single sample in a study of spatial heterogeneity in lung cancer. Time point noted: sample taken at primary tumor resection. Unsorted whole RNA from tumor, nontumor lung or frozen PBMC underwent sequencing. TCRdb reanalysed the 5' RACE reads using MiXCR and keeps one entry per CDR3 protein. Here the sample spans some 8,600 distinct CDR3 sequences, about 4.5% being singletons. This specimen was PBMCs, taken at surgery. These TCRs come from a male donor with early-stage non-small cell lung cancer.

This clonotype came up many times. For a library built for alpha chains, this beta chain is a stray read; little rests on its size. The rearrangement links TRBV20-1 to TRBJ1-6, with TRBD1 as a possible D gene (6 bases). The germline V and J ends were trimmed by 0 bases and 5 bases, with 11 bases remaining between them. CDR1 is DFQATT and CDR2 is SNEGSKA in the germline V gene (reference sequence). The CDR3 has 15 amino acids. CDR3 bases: TGCAGTGCTAGAGATATAAGGGGGGATAATTCACCCCTCCACTTT. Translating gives CSARDIRGDNSPLHF.

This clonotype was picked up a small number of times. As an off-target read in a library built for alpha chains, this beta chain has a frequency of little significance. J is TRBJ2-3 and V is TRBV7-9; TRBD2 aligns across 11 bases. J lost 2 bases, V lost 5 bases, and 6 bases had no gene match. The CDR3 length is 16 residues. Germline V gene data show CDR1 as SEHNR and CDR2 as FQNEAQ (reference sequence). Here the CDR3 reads CASSHLAGGFTDTQYF. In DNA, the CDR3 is TGTGCCAGCAGCCACCTAGCGGGGGGATTCACAGATACGCAGTATTTT.

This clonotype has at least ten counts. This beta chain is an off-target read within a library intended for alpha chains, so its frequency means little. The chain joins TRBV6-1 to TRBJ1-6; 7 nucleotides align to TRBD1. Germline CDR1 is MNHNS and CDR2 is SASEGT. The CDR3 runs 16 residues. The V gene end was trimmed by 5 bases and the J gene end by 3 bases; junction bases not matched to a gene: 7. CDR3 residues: CASSFDRVGYNSPLHF. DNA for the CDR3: TGTGCCAGCAGTTTTGACAGGGTCGGCTATAATTCACCCCTCCACTTT.